This TCR beta chain came from a study of blood T cell repertoires in COVID-19. Produced via immunoSEQ multiplex PCR; TCRdb's table is partial and in-frame only. The table records about 220,000 clones, roughly 90% of them present only once. The junction had 5 bases not matched to a gene; V was cut back by 2 bases and J by 0 bases. The CDR3 loop spans 16 amino acids. Germline V gene lookup returns CDR1 MGHRA and CDR2 YSYEKL. The rearrangement uses TRBV4-1 and TRBJ1-2, with 8 bases lining up with TRBD1. The specimen was PBMCs or T cells enriched from blood (not recorded which). The source of this sequence is a woman under 40 who had recovered from COVID-19. The DNA for the CDR3 is TGCGCCAGCAGCCAAACGACAGGGGCCGCTAACTATGGCTACACCTTC. Translation gives CASSQTTGAANYGYTF.